This T cell receptor beta chain appears in the sequencing data of a study of cytomegalovirus exposure and HLA in healthy donors. With 60 Vbeta and 13 Jbeta primers, the PCR was carried out. Assay: immunoSEQ multiplex PCR; the TCRdb copy retains only in-frame clones and omits some. The table records fewer than 200,000 clones, 76% of them present only once. Sequences were obtained from PBMCs. The clonotype comes from a female donor in good health and CMV-seronegative.

CDR3 DNA sequence: TGTGCCAGCAGCCCCGGGACAGGGGGCAGAGGCTACACCTTC. Residues: CASSPGTGGRGYTF. This chain links TRBV4-2 with TRBJ1-2; TRBD1 matches 12 bases. Germline-derived CDR1 and CDR2 are LGHNA and YNFKEQ. CDR3 length: 14 amino acids. Unmatched junction bases numbered 5, after V lost 4 bases and J lost 8 bases.